One and the same sample provided the 31 T cell receptor beta chains below, sequenced in a study of T cell repertoires in cytomegalovirus infection. MiXCR, applied by TCRdb to the reads, yields one record per CDR3 protein. The table shows tens of thousands of distinct CDR3 sequences, with about 4.2% occurring only once. The sequenced sample consisted of PBMCs. The receptors come from a human donor in good health (CMV status not recorded). Some clones in this sample may be carry-over from other donors' samples.

The chain recombines TRBV7-2 with TRBJ2-7; 7 bases are a match to TRBD1. Germline lookup yields CDR1 SGHTA and CDR2 FQGNSA. The CDR3 has 15 amino acids. The CDR3 DNA reads TGTGCAGCAGCTGCACAGGGGTTGGGCCCCTACGAGCAGTACTTC. It is translated as CAAAAQGLGPYEQYF.

This clonotype was seen repeatedly, ten times or more. The V call is TRBV7-2, the J call TRBJ1-5; D call uncertain. V was clipped by 4 bases and J by 4 bases, with 11 bases between them. Germline CDR1 reads SGHTA; CDR2 reads FQGNSA. This CDR3 spans 14 amino acids. The CDR3 here is CASSSPSRNQPQHF. CDR3 bases: TGTGCCAGCAGCTCCCCGTCACGAAATCAGCCCCAGCATTTT. The full variable domain, with the rest looked up from reference TRBV7-2 and TRBJ1-5, is GAGVSQSPSNKVTEKGKDVELRCDPISGHTALYWYRQSLGQGLEFLIYFQGNSAPDKSGLPSDRFSAERTGGSVSTLTIQRTQQEDSAVYLCASSSPSRNQPQHFGDGTRLSIL.

This clonotype was seen many times. The chain recombines TRBV7-2 with TRBJ1-1, with 7 bases identical to TRBD1. J lost 1 base, V lost 4 bases, and 3 bases had no gene match. Germline CDR1 and CDR2: SGHTA and FQGNSA. The CDR3 has 14 residues. DNA of the CDR3: TGTGCCAGCAGCTCGGGACAGTGGAACACTGAAGCTTTCTTT. Translating gives CASSSGQWNTEAFF.

At least ten counts were recorded for this clonotype. This chain connects TRBV28 to TRBJ2-7; D is ambiguous. CDR3 length: 17 residues. V gave up 2 bases and J gave up 1 base, with 18 bases separating them. Germline V lookup: CDR1 MDHEN, CDR2 SYDVKM. The CDR3 DNA is TGTGCCAGCAGTTTAGGTCGGCCCTACGTTAAATCCTACGAGCAGTACTTC. It encodes CASSLGRPYVKSYEQYF.

V and J are TRBV7-2 and TRBJ1-1, with D perhaps matching TRBD1 (5 bases). Trimming took 1 base from V and 3 from J, leaving 9 bases between them. CDR1 is SGHTA and CDR2 is FQGNSA in the germline V gene. The CDR3 covers 14 residues. The CDR3 loop is CASSLVGGYTEAFF. The CDR3 DNA follows: TGTGCCAGCAGCTTAGTGGGGGGATACACTGAAGCTTTCTTT.

This clonotype has at least ten counts. The chain links TRBV28 to TRBJ2-3; D not certain. This CDR3 is 13 amino acids long. Trimming shortened V by 5 bases and J by 1 base, and 7 bases separated the two germline ends. In germline, CDR1 is MDHEN, CDR2 SYDVKM. The CDR3 region is CASSAPGTDTQYF. The CDR3 coding sequence is TGTGCCAGCAGTGCCCCAGGCACAGATACGCAGTATTTT.

Many counts were recorded for this clonotype. The rearrangement links TRBV27 to TRBJ1-1; D gene unclear. This CDR3 has 13 residues. Germline lookup yields CDR1 MNHEY and CDR2 SMNVEV (reference sequence). The germline V and J ends were trimmed by 9 bases and 6 bases, with 17 bases remaining between them. CDR3 region: CASSGLNEAEAFF. CDR3 bases: TGTGCCAGTAGTGGTCTAAACGAGGCTGAAGCTTTCTTT.

This clonotype was counted ten times or more. The gene calls are TRBV7-3 and TRBJ2-5; D may match TRBD1 or TRBD2 (6 bases each). Germline CDR1 SGHTA, CDR2 FQGTGA. The ends were cut back, 4 bases at V and 5 bases at J, with 17 bases in the middle. This CDR3 region has 15 residues. CDR3 residues: CASSYQGGSVETQYF. The CDR3 DNA reads as TGTGCCAGCAGCTACCAAGGGGGGAGTGTCGAGACCCAGTACTTC.

This clonotype has a count of ten or more. The rearrangement links TRBV7-2 to TRBJ2-1; no definite D call. This CDR3 region has 12 residues. V gave up 7 bases and J gave up 5 bases, with 9 bases separating them. Germline CDR1 reads SGHTA; CDR2 reads FQGNSA. The CDR3 DNA is TGTGCCAGCACCCAATATAACAATGAGCAGTTCTTC. Its protein is CASTQYNNEQFF.

This clonotype was observed many times. The genes are TRBV7-2 and TRBJ2-7, with D perhaps matching TRBD1 (6 bases). Germline V gene data show CDR1 as SGHTA and CDR2 as FQGNSA. The CDR3 is 14 residues long. V was pared by 5 bases and J by 3 bases, with 14 bases between. The CDR3 nucleotides are TGTGCCAGCAGCCGACGGGACACCAACTACGAGCAGTACTTC. This gives the protein CASSRRDTNYEQYF.

This clonotype showed up many times. V is TRBV7-2 and J is TRBJ1-5, with D possibly TRBD1 on 5 matching bases. Trimming removed 2 bases from V and 9 bases from J, with 17 bases in between. CDR1 and CDR2 from the germline V gene are SGHTA and FQGNSA. This CDR3 contains 15 residues. This chain's CDR3 is CASSLTRDGSGPQHF. DNA of the CDR3: TGTGCCAGCAGCTTAACGAGGGACGGCTCCGGGCCCCAGCATTTT.

This clonotype came up many times. This chain uses TRBV7-8 with TRBJ1-1; D may be TRBD1 (5 bases). Trimming cost V 3 bases and J 6 bases, with 8 bases left between them. The CDR3 is 12 residues long. Germline V gene sequence: CDR1 SGHVS, CDR2 FQNEAQ. CDR3 sequence: CASSLGLPEAFF. CDR3 DNA sequence: TGTGCCAGCAGCTTGGGACTCCCTGAAGCTTTCTTT. Full variable domain (remainder filled in from reference TRBV7-8 and TRBJ1-1): GAGVSQSPRYKVAKRGQDVALRCDPISGHVSLFWYQQALGQGPEFLTYFQNEAQLDKSGLPSDRFFAERPEGSVSTLKIQRTQQEDSAVYLCASSLGLPEAFFGQGTRLTVV.

This clonotype came up many times. The V call is TRBV7-2, the J call TRBJ1-3; no definite D call. This CDR3 region has 16 residues. Germline values: CDR1 SGHTA, CDR2 FQGNSA. V lost 2 bases and J lost 0, with 11 bases in between. The CDR3 here is CASSLSRGLSGNTIYF. DNA for the CDR3: TGTGCCAGCAGCTTATCCCGAGGACTCTCTGGAAACACCATATATTTT.

Many counts were recorded for this clonotype. The CDR3 spells CASSLADDVYSYEQYF. DNA for the CDR3: TGTGCCAGCAGCTTAGCCGACGATGTTTATTCCTACGAGCAGTACTTC. The chain carries TRBV7-2 and TRBJ2-7; no definite D call. Trimming removed 0 bases at V and 1 base at J, with 13 bases between. This CDR3 is built from 16 residues. Germline-derived CDR1 and CDR2 are SGHTA and FQGNSA.

This clonotype came up many times. The rearrangement links TRBV7-2 to TRBJ2-7; no reliable D call. V was cut by 1 base and J by 3 bases, with 16 bases left in between. Germline values: CDR1 SGHTA, CDR2 FQGNSA. The CDR3 length is 16 residues. The CDR3 spells CASSLEGWTTFYEQYF. CDR3 nucleotide sequence: TGTGCCAGCAGCTTAGAAGGGTGGACCACCTTCTACGAGCAGTACTTC. The entire variable domain, with the rest obtained from reference TRBV7-2 and TRBJ2-7, is as follows: GAGVSQSPSNKVTEKGKDVELRCDPISGHTALYWYRQSLGQGLEFLIYFQGNSAPDKSGLPSDRFSAERTGGSVSTLTIQRTQQEDSAVYLCASSLEGWTTFYEQYFGPGTRLTVT.

This clonotype was counted only a few times. The chain links TRBV12-3 or TRBV12-4 to TRBJ2-5; D could derive from TRBD1 or TRBD2 (5 bases each). Between the trimmed V and J ends, which lost 6 bases and 0 bases, there was a span of 14 bases. The CDR3 loop spans 15 amino acids. CDR3 sequence: CASSQGTGYQETQYF. The CDR3 DNA follows: TGTGCCAGCAGCCAGGGTACGGGGTACCAAGAGACCCAGTACTTC.

This clonotype was seen many times. The V and J genes are TRBV20-1 and TRBJ1-5; TRBD1 aligns across 8 bases. Germline values: CDR1 DFQATT, CDR2 SNEGSKA (reference sequence). The length of the CDR3 is 14 residues. The trim removed 1 base at V and 5 bases at J, leaving 4 bases unmatched. The CDR3 DNA sequence: TGCAGTGCTAGAGCGGACAGGGAGGATCAGCCCCAGCATTTT. Amino acid sequence: CSARADREDQPQHF.

In its sample, this clonotype was seen many times. This chain joins TRBV4-1 and TRBJ2-2; D not certain. Germline V lookup: CDR1 MGHRA, CDR2 YSYEKL. The CDR3 totals 13 residues. The V end was cut by 0 bases, the J end by 8 bases, with 7 bases between. The CDR3 loop is CASSQDRAGELFF. The CDR3 DNA follows: TGCGCCAGCAGCCAAGATCGGGCGGGGGAGCTGTTTTTT.

This clonotype came up many times. The V call is TRBV7-2, the J call TRBJ2-7; 7 bases match TRBD1. Germline loops: CDR1 SGHTA, CDR2 FQGNSA. The junction had 4 bases not matched to a gene; V was cut back by 1 base and J by 4 bases. The CDR3 spans 14 residues. CDR3 coding DNA: TGTGCCAGCAGCTTAGGGGGACAGCAATACGAGCAGTACTTC. Protein product: CASSLGGQQYEQYF.

This clonotype was seen ten or more times. The chain links TRBV7-8 to TRBJ1-2, with D unresolved. The CDR3 length is 14 residues. The V and J ends lost 4 bases and 9 bases respectively, with 18 bases between them. Germline V CDR1 and CDR2: SGHVS, FQNEAQ. As DNA, the CDR3 is TGTGCCAGCAGCTCCCCCCCGGCAGCCCAAAGCTACACCTTC. It translates to CASSSPPAAQSYTF.

The rearrangement joins TRBV7-2 to TRBJ2-2; D tentatively reads TRBD1 or TRBD2 (5 bases each). This CDR3 spans 13 amino acids. Per germline, CDR1 SGHTA and CDR2 FQGNSA. V lost 7 bases and J lost 6, with 12 bases in between. CDR3 in amino acids: CASIKEGSGELFF. The CDR3 DNA follows: TGTGCCAGCATCAAAGAGGGGTCCGGGGAGCTGTTTTTT.

This clonotype was picked up many times. V gene TRBV6-5 combines with J gene TRBJ1-1; D gene ambiguous. CDR1 is MNHEY, CDR2 SVGAGI, per germline. Trimming stripped 3 bases from V and 3 bases from J, with 8 bases between. This CDR3 region has 13 residues. The CDR3 DNA follows: TGTGCCAGCAGTTATCAGCGGTACACTGAAGCTTTCTTT. Translated, it gives CASSYQRYTEAFF.

This clonotype occurred many times. This sequence joins TRBV20-1 and TRBJ1-4; D may be TRBD1 (5 bases). Germline V CDR1 and CDR2: DFQATT, SNEGSKA (reference sequence). Between the trimmed V and J ends, which lost 4 bases and 5 bases, there was a span of 11 bases. The CDR3 length is 13 residues. In DNA form, the CDR3 reads TGCAGTGCTATCCGGGACGACAATGAAAAACTGTTTTTT. It specifies CSAIRDDNEKLFF.

This clonotype was picked up a small number of times. J is TRBJ2-7 and V is TRBV12-3 or TRBV12-4; TRBD2 matches at 12 bases. The length of the CDR3 is 16 residues. The V and J ends lost 0 bases and 6 bases, in that order; junction bases with no gene match: 6. The CDR3 loop reads CASSLARLAGAREQYF. CDR3 nucleotides: TGTGCCAGCAGTTTAGCCAGACTAGCGGGAGCCCGCGAGCAGTACTTC.

This clonotype showed up many times. This sequence joins TRBV7-3 and TRBJ2-3; D perhaps matches TRBD2 (6 bases). Between the trimmed V and J ends, which lost 3 bases and 4 bases, there was a span of 8 bases. CDR1 is SGHTA and CDR2 is FQGTGA in the germline V gene. The CDR3 is 13 amino acids. The CDR3 DNA follows: TGTGCCAGCAGCTTGGCGGGACCAGATACGCAGTATTTT. It codes for CASSLAGPDTQYF.

This clonotype was counted many times. The V and J genes are TRBV6-5 and TRBJ2-2; D remains unclear. Germline V gene data show CDR1 as MNHEY and CDR2 as SVGAGI. V lost 6 bases and J lost 5, with 7 bases in between. CDR3 size: 12 residues. The CDR3 sequence is CASRRLTGELFF. The DNA for the CDR3 is TGTGCCAGCAGGAGGCTAACCGGGGAGCTGTTTTTT.

This clonotype was recorded at least ten times. V gene TRBV7-6 combines with J gene TRBJ1-3; unclear D gene. V dropped 4 bases and J dropped 0 bases, with 13 bases sitting between them. CDR1 and CDR2 (germline): SGHVS, FNYEAQ. This CDR3 comprises 16 residues. The CDR3 is CASSSEEFFSGNTIYF. DNA for the CDR3: TGTGCCAGCAGCTCGGAGGAGTTCTTCTCTGGAAACACCATATATTTT. The variable domain in full, completed from reference TRBV7-6 and TRBJ1-3, reads GAGVSQSPRYKVTKRGQDVALRCDPISGHVSLYWYRQALGQGPEFLTYFNYEAQQDKSGLPNDRFSAERPEGSISTLTIQRTEQRDSAMYRCASSSEEFFSGNTIYFGEGSWLTVV.

The chain is built from TRBV7-2 and TRBJ2-7, with D perhaps TRBD1 or TRBD2 (6 bases each). Germline-derived CDR1 and CDR2 are SGHTA and FQGNSA. The V end was cut by 5 bases, the J end by 2 bases, with 10 bases between. The CDR3 runs 13 residues. The CDR3 is CASSPGGPYEQYF. The CDR3 DNA reads TGTGCCAGCAGCCCCGGGGGCCCCTACGAGCAGTACTTC.

This clonotype was observed at least ten times. The rearrangement links TRBV28 to TRBJ2-7; D is unresolved. From germline, CDR1 is MDHEN and CDR2 SYDVKM. The CDR3 runs to 15 residues. Trimming pared 0 bases from V and 0 bases from J, leaving 9 bases between. The CDR3 loop reads CASSLWMETSYEQYF. CDR3 nucleotide sequence: TGTGCCAGCAGTTTATGGATGGAAACCTCCTACGAGCAGTACTTC.

At least ten counts were recorded for this clonotype. The chain carries TRBV12-3 or TRBV12-4 and TRBJ1-1, with a weak D call TRBD1 (6 bases). The CDR3 sequence is 14 residues long. Trimming left V 7 bases short and J 1 base short, with 13 bases between. Here the CDR3 reads CASTEGHANTEAFF. CDR3 nucleotides: TGTGCCAGCACGGAGGGACATGCGAACACTGAAGCTTTCTTT.

This clonotype appeared many times. V usage is TRBV2 and J usage is TRBJ2-1; 8 nucleotides agree with TRBD2. Germline CDR1 SNHLY, CDR2 FYNNEI. The junction had 9 bases not matched to a gene; V was cut back by 7 bases and J by 4 bases. The length of the CDR3 is 15 residues. The CDR3: CASNPAGVAYNEQFF. The CDR3 DNA is TGTGCCAGCAACCCAGCGGGAGTTGCGTACAATGAGCAGTTCTTC.